One sample yielded the 17 T cell receptor beta chains listed below, sequenced in a study of blood T cell repertoires in COVID-19. Only in-frame clones appear in the TCRdb table, and some are missing; sequencing was by immunoSEQ multiplex PCR. The sample lists a few hundred thousand clones, around 89% seen once, with around 13% in the top ten. The sample taken for sequencing was peripheral blood. These receptors came from a woman aged 45-60 years with COVID-19, enrolled during active disease.

This sequence joins TRBV28 and TRBJ1-5; 9 bases align to TRBD1. The CDR3 totals 15 residues. V lost 5 bases and J lost 4; bases outside the gene matches: 6. The germline V gene has CDR1 MDHEN and CDR2 SYDVKM. The CDR3 reads CASSIRGQGNQPQHF. CDR3 bases: TGTGCCAGCAGTATAAGGGGACAGGGTAATCAGCCCCAGCATTTT.

The rearrangement joins TRBV19 to TRBJ1-1; perhaps TRBD1 as D (5 bases). Germline CDR1 is LNHDA and CDR2 is SQIVND (reference sequence). Trimming took off 6 bases at V and 7 bases at J, with 15 bases between the two ends. The CDR3 length is 13 residues. The CDR3 DNA reads TGTGCCAGTAGATCGTTTCAGGGCTATGAAGCTTTCTTT. Translation: CASRSFQGYEAFF.

The chain couples TRBV10-3 to TRBJ2-2, with a tentative D call TRBD1 (6 bases). Germline V gene data show CDR1 as ENHRY and CDR2 as SYGVKD. V lost 10 bases to trimming and J lost 5 bases, with 17 bases between them. There are 14 residues in the CDR3. The CDR3 spells CATKTGGGTGELFF. The DNA of the CDR3 is TGTGCCACCAAGACTGGGGGCGGTACCGGGGAGCTGTTTTTT.

The chain recombines TRBV21-1 with TRBJ2-7; the listed D gene, TRBD1, was not tested against the DNA. TRBV21-1 is a listed pseudogene. The CDR3 loop spans 22 amino acids. The CDR3 bases are TGTGCCAGCAGCACTACGCACCAGCAGCAAAAAGGTCGGGGACAGTTTCGCTACGAGCAGTACTTC. Amino acid sequence: CASSTTHQQQKGRGQFRYEQYF.

This clone was seen only once. The J gene is TRBJ2-7, the V gene TRBV7-2; 8 bases match TRBD2. Germline trimming cut 4 bases from V and 7 bases from J; bases unmatched to any gene: 15. The V gene's germline CDR1 is SGHTA and CDR2 FQGNSA. The CDR3 extends over 16 amino acids. The CDR3 DNA reads TGTGCCAGCAGCTCTATCTCACAAGGGACTAGTAGGGAGCAGTACTTC. This encodes CASSSISQGTSREQYF. The complete variable domain, with remaining parts taken from reference TRBV7-2 and TRBJ2-7, reads GAGVSQSPSNKVTEKGKDVELRCDPISGHTALYWYRQSLGQGLEFLIYFQGNSAPDKSGLPSDRFSAERTGGSVSTLTIQRTQQEDSAVYLCASSSISQGTSREQYFGPGTRLTVT.

This clone was seen just once. This rearrangement joins TRBV29-1 to TRBJ1-6; D call uncertain. CDR3 size: 12 residues. In germline, CDR1 is SQVTM, CDR2 ANQGSEA. Trimming cost V 4 bases and J 8 bases, with 9 bases left between them. CDR3 sequence (DNA): TGCAGCGTTGGGTCCGGGGATTCACCCCTCCACTTT. Residues: CSVGSGDSPLHF.

The chain joins TRBV30 to TRBJ2-5; possibly TRBD2 for D (5 bases). V dropped 0 bases and J dropped 7 bases, with 18 bases sitting between them. Germline V gene lookup returns CDR1 GTSNPN and CDR2 SVGIG (reference sequence). The CDR3 sequence is 15 residues long. In DNA form, the CDR3 reads TGTGCCTGGAGTGTACGGCTAGCCCTCTGGAGGACCCAGTACTTC. This sequence encodes CAWSVRLALWRTQYF.

This chain links TRBV3-1 (or the pseudogene TRBV3-2) with TRBJ1-1; TRBD1 matches at 7 bases. This CDR3 has 15 residues. With V trimmed by 0 bases and J by 0 bases, 1 base remained unmatched. Germline values: CDR1 LGHDT, CDR2 YNNKEL (reference sequence). In DNA, the CDR3 is TGTGCCAGCAGCCAAGATGGGACAGTGAACACTGAAGCTTTCTTT. It yields the protein CASSQDGTVNTEAFF.

The V and J genes are TRBV5-1 and TRBJ1-2; TRBD1 is a possible D gene (6 bases). Trimming took 2 bases from V and 8 from J, leaving 28 bases between them. The CDR3 loop spans 18 amino acids. Germline-derived CDR1 and CDR2 are SGHRS and YFSETQ. CDR3 nucleotide sequence: TGCGCCAGCAGCTTCTCCACTACCCCGACAGGTCGAGGATGGGGCTACACCTTC. It translates to CASSFSTTPTGRGWGYTF.

CDR3 protein: CASSTGTGVYF. CDR3 DNA sequence: TGTGCCAGCAGTACCGGGACAGGGGTGTACTTC. The chain links TRBV12-3 or TRBV12-4 to TRBJ2-4; TRBD1 matches at 10 bases. The CDR3 totals 11 residues. Losses at the gene ends were 5 bases for V and 15 bases for J; bases not matched to a gene: 4.

The CDR3 nucleotides read TGCGCCAGCAGTGAAGCTAGCGGGGGAAATGAGCAGTTCTTC. It encodes CASSEASGGNEQFF. The chain carries TRBV10-1 and TRBJ2-1, with 10 bases identical to TRBD2. V shed 3 bases, J shed 7 bases, and the junction held 3 bases outside the gene matches. The germline V gene has CDR1 WNHNN and CDR2 SYGVQD (reference sequence). CDR3 size: 14 residues.

This chain connects TRBV18 to TRBJ1-1; no definite D call. The CDR3 contains 15 residues. CDR1 is KGHSH, CDR2 LQKENI, per germline. The V gene lost 2 bases and the J gene lost 0 bases, with 10 bases spanning the gap. In DNA, the CDR3 is TGTGCCAGCTCACCATCGTCCACTGTGAACACTGAAGCTTTCTTT. Encoded protein: CASSPSSTVNTEAFF.

This clone occurred once. The chain joins TRBV28 to TRBJ2-7; 8 bases are a match to TRBD2. CDR3 length: 11 residues. Germline CDR1 reads MDHEN; CDR2 reads SYDVKM. The trim removed 10 bases at V and 5 bases at J, leaving 4 bases unmatched. The CDR3 nucleotides read TGTGCCACGCGGGGGGCTCACGAGCAGTACTTC. This gives the protein CATRGAHEQYF.

The rearrangement links TRBV4-1 to TRBJ1-1; D perhaps matches TRBD1 (5 bases). Germline V gives CDR1 MGHRA, CDR2 YSYEKL. The CDR3 is 15 amino acids. Trimming stripped 4 bases from V and 0 bases from J, with 12 bases between. CDR3: CASSPPGGVNTEAFF. CDR3 coding DNA: TGCGCCAGCAGCCCCCCTGGGGGGGTGAACACTGAAGCTTTCTTT.

V and J are TRBV27 and TRBJ2-1; D is perhaps TRBD2 (6 bases). The CDR3 consists of 16 residues. V was pared by 5 bases and J by 1 base, with 15 bases between. In germline, CDR1 is MNHEY, CDR2 SMNVEV (reference sequence). In DNA form, the CDR3 reads TGTGCCAGCAGTCCGCAGGGAGGCCCGTCCTACAATGAGCAGTTCTTC. As protein: CASSPQGGPSYNEQFF.

V usage is TRBV28 and J usage is TRBJ1-5, with 10 bases aligning to TRBD1. Looked up from germline, CDR1 is MDHEN and CDR2 is SYDVKM. This CDR3 spans 17 amino acids. Trimming at V came to 7 bases and at J to 6 bases, leaving 15 bases not matched to a gene. CDR3 nucleotide sequence: TGTGCCAGCACCACTTACGACAGGGGGCTGGCGGGTCAGCCCCAGCATTTT. Protein: CASTTYDRGLAGQPQHF.

This clone was recorded once. The chain has TRBV12-2 and TRBJ1-1; no DNA check was done on the table's D call, TRBD1. TRBV12-2 is a pseudogene segment. This CDR3 has 14 amino acids. CDR3 sequence (DNA): TGTGCAAGTCGGAACCGGGACAGGGACACTGAAGCTTTCTTT. Its translation is CASRNRDRDTEAFF.